The clone carrying this T cell receptor (beta chain) was observed at least ten times. What it binds is not known. Authors of the study amplified TCR beta CDR3 regions from RNA transcripts. Using the HTBI primer set, a first-round RT-PCR was run on the TCR CDR3. MiXCR was run by TCRdb on the multiplex PCR reads, yielding one entry per CDR3 protein. The data contain fewer than 200,000 distinct CDR3 sequences, over 15% of them singletons. This sample is part of a study of T cells in Graves' hyperthyroidism and ophthalmopathy. Notes on the study in general: Among clonotypes expanded in thyroid above 0.001, most were also found in blood.

It was considered stable Graves' hyperthyroidism when ophthalmopathy did not progress within 18 months. The PBMCs were taken from approximately 9 ml of fresh peripheral blood. V dropped 6 bases and J dropped 3; count of bases not matched to a gene: 5. Germline CDR1 is SNHLY and CDR2 is FYNNEI. This CDR3 has 14 amino acids. Sequencing input: blood. The V and J genes are TRBV2 and TRBJ2-5; 9 bases fit TRBD1. The source is a woman between 45 and 60 years old with Graves' hyperthyroidism. The CDR3 is CASSVDRGEETQYF. As DNA, the CDR3 is TGTGCCAGCAGCGTGGACAGGGGTGAAGAGACCCAGTACTTC.